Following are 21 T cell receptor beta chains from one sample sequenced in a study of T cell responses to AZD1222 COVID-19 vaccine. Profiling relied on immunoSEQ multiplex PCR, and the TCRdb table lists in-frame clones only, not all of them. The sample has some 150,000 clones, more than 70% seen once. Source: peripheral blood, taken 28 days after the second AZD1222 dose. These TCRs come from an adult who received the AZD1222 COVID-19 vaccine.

The CDR3 nucleotides are TGTGCCATCAGTGATAAAGGGTTTAATTCACCCCTCCACTTT. This encodes CAISDKGFNSPLHF. The chain combines TRBV10-3 with TRBJ1-6; no firm D call. CDR3 length equals 14 residues. Trimming pared 3 bases from V and 6 bases from J, leaving 9 bases between. Germline V gene data show CDR1 as ENHRY and CDR2 as SYGVKD.

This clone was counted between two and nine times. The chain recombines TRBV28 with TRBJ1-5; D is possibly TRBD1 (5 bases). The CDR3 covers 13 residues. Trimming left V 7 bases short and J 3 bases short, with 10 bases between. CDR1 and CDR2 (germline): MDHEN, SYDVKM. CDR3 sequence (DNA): TGTGCCAGCAACGAGGACAACAATCAGCCCCAGCATTTT. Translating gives CASNEDNNQPQHF.

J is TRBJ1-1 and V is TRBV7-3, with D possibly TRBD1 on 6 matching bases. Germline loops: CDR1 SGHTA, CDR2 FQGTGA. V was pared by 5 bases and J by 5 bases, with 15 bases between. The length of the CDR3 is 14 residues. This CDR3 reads CASSRTGLSTEAFF. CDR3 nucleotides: TGTGCCAGCAGCCGAACAGGGTTATCAACTGAAGCTTTCTTT.

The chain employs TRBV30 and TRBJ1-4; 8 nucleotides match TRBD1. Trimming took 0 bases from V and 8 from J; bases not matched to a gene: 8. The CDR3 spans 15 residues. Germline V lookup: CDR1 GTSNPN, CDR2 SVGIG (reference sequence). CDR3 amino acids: CAWSVQQGVKEKLFF. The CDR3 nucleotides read TGTGCCTGGAGTGTACAACAGGGGGTTAAGGAAAAACTGTTTTTT.

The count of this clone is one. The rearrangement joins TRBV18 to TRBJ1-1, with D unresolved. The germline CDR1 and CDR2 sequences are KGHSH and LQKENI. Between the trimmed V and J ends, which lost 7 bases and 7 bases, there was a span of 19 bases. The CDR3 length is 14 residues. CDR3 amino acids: CASLAGSPVDEAFF. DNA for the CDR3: TGTGCCAGCTTAGCAGGTTCCCCGGTTGATGAAGCTTTCTTT.

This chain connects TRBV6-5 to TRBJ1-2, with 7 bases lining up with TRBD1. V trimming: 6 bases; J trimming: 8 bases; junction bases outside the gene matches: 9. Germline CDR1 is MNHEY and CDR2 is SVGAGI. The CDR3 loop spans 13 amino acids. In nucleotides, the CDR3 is TGTGCCAGCAGGACCCCAGGGGGGAAGGGCTACACCTTC. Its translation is CASRTPGGKGYTF.

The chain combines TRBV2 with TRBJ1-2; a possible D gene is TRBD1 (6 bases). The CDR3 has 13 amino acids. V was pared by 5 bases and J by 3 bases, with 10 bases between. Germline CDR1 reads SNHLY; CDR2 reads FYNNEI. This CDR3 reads CASSTGFDYGYTF. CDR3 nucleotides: TGTGCCAGCAGTACAGGGTTTGACTATGGCTACACCTTC. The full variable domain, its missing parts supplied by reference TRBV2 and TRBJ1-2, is EPEVTQTPSHQVTQMGQEVILRCVPISNHLYFYWYRQILGQKVEFLVSFYNNEISEKSEIFDDQFSVERPDGSNFTLKIRSTKLEDSAMYFCASSTGFDYGYTFGSGTRLTVV.

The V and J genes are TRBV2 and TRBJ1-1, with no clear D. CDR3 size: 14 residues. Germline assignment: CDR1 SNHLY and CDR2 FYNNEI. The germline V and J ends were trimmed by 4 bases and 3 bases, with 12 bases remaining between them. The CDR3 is CASSGRVEYTEAFF. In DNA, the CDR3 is TGTGCCAGCAGTGGGAGGGTCGAATACACTGAAGCTTTCTTT.

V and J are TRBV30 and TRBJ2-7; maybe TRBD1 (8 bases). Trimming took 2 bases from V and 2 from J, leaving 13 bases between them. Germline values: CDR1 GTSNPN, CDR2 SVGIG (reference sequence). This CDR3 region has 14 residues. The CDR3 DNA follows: TGTGCCTGGAGTAGGACAGGGAGGGCCTACGAGCAGTACTTC. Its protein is CAWSRTGRAYEQYF.

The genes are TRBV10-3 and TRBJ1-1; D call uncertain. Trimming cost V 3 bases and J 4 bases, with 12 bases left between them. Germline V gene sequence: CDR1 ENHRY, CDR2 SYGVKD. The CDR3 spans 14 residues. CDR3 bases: TGTGCCATCAGTGAAACGGAGGGCCCCACTGAAGCTTTCTTT. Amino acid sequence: CAISETEGPTEAFF.

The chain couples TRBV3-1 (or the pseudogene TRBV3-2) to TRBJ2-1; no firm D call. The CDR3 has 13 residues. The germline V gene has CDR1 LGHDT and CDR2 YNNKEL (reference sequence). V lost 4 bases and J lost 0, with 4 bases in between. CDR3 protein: CASSPDSYNEQFF. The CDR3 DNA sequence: TGTGCCAGCAGCCCTGACTCCTACAATGAGCAGTTCTTC.

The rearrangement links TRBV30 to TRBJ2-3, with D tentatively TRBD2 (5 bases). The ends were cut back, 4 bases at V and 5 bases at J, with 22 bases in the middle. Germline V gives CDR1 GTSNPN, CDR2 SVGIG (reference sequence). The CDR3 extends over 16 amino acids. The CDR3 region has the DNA TGTGCCTGGAAGGTCCCCGCGGGCCCCTTTGGAGATACGCAGTATTTT. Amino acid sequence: CAWKVPAGPFGDTQYF.

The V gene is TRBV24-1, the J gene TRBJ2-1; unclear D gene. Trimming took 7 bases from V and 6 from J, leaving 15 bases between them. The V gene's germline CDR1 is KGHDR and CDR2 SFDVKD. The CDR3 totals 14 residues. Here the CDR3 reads CATRKQGLSNEQFF. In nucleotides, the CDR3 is TGTGCCACCAGAAAACAAGGCCTCTCCAATGAGCAGTTCTTC.

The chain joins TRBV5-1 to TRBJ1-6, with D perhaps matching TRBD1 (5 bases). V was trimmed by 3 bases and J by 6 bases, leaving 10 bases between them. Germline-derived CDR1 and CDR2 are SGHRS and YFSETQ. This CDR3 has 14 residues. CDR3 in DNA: TGCGCCAGCAGCTGGGACGCTCCTAATTCACCCCTCCACTTT. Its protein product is CASSWDAPNSPLHF.

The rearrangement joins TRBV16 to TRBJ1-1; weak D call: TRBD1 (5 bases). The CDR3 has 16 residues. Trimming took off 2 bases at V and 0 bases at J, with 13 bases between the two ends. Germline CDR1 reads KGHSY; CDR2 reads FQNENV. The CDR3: CASSQRGGTMNTEAFF. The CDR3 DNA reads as TGTGCCAGCAGCCAACGCGGCGGGACGATGAACACTGAAGCTTTCTTT.

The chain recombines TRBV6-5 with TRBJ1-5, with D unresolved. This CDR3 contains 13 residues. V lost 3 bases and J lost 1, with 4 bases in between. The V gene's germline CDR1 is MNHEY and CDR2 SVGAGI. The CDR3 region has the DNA TGTGCCAGCAGTTATGGAAGCAATCAGCCCCAGCATTTT. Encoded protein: CASSYGSNQPQHF.

The CDR3 DNA follows: TGCGCCAGCAGCTTCCCAGGGGTGCCTGAAGCTTTCTTT. The encoded protein is CASSFPGVPEAFF. V and J are TRBV5-1 and TRBJ1-1; possible D gene TRBD1, 6 bases. This CDR3 has 13 amino acids. The germline V gene encodes CDR1 SGHRS and CDR2 YFSETQ. Trimming removed 2 bases at V and 6 bases at J, with 11 bases between.

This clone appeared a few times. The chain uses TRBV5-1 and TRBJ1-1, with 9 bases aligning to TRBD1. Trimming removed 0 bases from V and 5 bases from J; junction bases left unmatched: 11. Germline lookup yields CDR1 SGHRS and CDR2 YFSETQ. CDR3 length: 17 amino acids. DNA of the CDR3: TGCGCCAGCAGCTTGGCCACCTCGACAGGGGGTGAGACTGAAGCTTTCTTT. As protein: CASSLATSTGGETEAFF.

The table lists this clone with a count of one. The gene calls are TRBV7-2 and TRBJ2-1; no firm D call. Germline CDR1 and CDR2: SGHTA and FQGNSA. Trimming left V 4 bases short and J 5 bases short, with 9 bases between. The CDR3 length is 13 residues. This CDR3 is CASSSIPNNEQFF. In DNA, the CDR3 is TGTGCCAGCAGCTCCATTCCCAACAATGAGCAGTTCTTC. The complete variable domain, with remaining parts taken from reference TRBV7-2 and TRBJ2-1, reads GAGVSQSPSNKVTEKGKDVELRCDPISGHTALYWYRQSLGQGLEFLIYFQGNSAPDKSGLPSDRFSAERTGGSVSTLTIQRTQQEDSAVYLCASSSIPNNEQFFGPGTRLTVL.

Written as DNA, the CDR3 is TGTGCCAGCAGCTCTCGGGGGGGCGATCAGCCCCAGCATTTT. This codes for CASSSRGGDQPQHF. The V gene is TRBV7-2, the J gene TRBJ1-5, with a possible D match to TRBD1 (6 bases). V lost 4 bases to trimming and J lost 5 bases, with 12 bases between them. The CDR3 is made up of 14 amino acids. Per the germline V gene, CDR1 is SGHTA and CDR2 is FQGNSA.

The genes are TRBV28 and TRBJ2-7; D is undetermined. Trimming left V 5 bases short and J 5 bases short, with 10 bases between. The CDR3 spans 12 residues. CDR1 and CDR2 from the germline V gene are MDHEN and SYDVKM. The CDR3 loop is CASSTFTHEQYF. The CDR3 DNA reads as TGTGCCAGCAGTACCTTTACCCACGAGCAGTACTTC.